These T cell receptor beta chains were read from a single sample in a study of blood T cells in healthy people across ages. Via MiXCR, TCRdb re-called the 5' RACE reads, giving one row per CDR3 protein. This repertoire shows approximately 1,700,000 distinct CDR3 sequences, around 42% found once; its top ten account for around 23%. Sequenced material: blood. Receptors were obtained from a human donor in good health. Both conserved end residues are part of each CDR3. The D gene is left open where the match is weak. The size entry is marked missing in some rows and otherwise reads once, few, many or a size class.

d_call	v_call	clone_size	j_call	cdr3_aa	cdr3_nt
TRBD1	TRBV5-5	.	TRBJ2-1	CASSNRDSSSYNEQFF	TGTGCCAGCAGCAACAGGGACAGCAGTTCTTACAATGAGCAGTTCTTC
.	TRBV5-1	.	TRBJ1-2	CASSPLSVDYGYTF	TGCGCCAGCAGCCCACTATCTGTCGACTATGGCTACACCTTC
.	TRBV20-1	.	TRBJ2-7	CSARPGGSYNEQYF	TGCAGTGCTAGGCCGGGGGGCTCCTACAATGAGCAGTACTTC
.	TRBV29-1	.	TRBJ1-1	CSVEDGILGGTEAFF	TGCAGCGTTGAAGATGGAATTTTGGGGGGCACTGAAGCTTTCTTT
.	TRBV4-1	.	TRBJ2-7	CASSQEGGRGSYEQYF	TGCGCCAGCAGCCAAGAGGGCGGAAGGGGTTCCTACGAGCAGTACTTC
.	TRBV5-1	.	TRBJ2-1	CASIAGADEQFF	TGCGCCAGCATTGCAGGGGCGGATGAGCAGTTCTTC
.	TRBV3-1	.	TRBJ2-7	CASSHRGEHEQYF	TGTGCCAGCAGCCACAGGGGAGAGCACGAGCAGTACTTC
.	TRBV7-9	.	TRBJ1-2	CASSFGGWGYTF	TGTGCCAGCAGCTTCGGCGGGTGGGGCTACACCTTC
.	TRBV20-1	.	TRBJ2-1	CSARSGRVGVNEQFF	TGCAGTGCTAGATCGGGCAGGGTCGGCGTAAATGAGCAGTTCTTC
TRBD1	TRBV4-3	.	TRBJ2-7	CASSQIQGAYEQYF	TGCGCCAGCAGCCAGATCCAGGGGGCCTACGAGCAGTACTTC
TRBD1	TRBV12-3/TRBV12-4	.	TRBJ2-7	CASTLGDRGHNEQYF	TGTGCCAGCACCCTGGGGGACAGAGGACATAACGAGCAGTACTTC
TRBD2	TRBV20-1	.	TRBJ2-3	CSARPPGLATENTDTQYF	TGCAGTGCTAGACCTCCGGGACTAGCAACGGAAAACACAGATACGCAGTATTTT
TRBD2	TRBV5-1	once	TRBJ2-3	CAGSLLPERGADTQYF	TGCGCCGGCAGCCTCCTCCCGGAGCGGGGGGCAGATACGCAGTATTTT
.	TRBV7-9	.	TRBJ1-4	CASSSDTSGHEKLFF	TGTGCCAGCAGCTCTGACACCTCGGGGCATGAAAAACTGTTTTTT
.	TRBV7-8	.	TRBJ2-7	CASSLVESKGSSDEQYF	TGTGCCAGCAGCTTAGTGGAGAGTAAAGGGAGTTCGGACGAGCAGTACTTC
TRBD2	TRBV20-1	few	TRBJ2-3	CSATSGGAGTQYF	TGCAGTGCTACTAGCGGGGGGGCAGGTACGCAGTATTTT
TRBD2	TRBV4-2	many	TRBJ2-3	CASSQDPTPGLAAQTDTQYF	TGTGCCAGCAGCCAAGATCCCACCCCGGGACTAGCGGCCCAGACAGATACGCAGTATTTT
TRBD2	TRBV7-2	few	TRBJ2-5	CASSSLSGGRETQYF	TGTGCCAGCAGTAGCTTAAGCGGGGGGCGAGAGACCCAGTACTTC
TRBD1	TRBV4-2	once	TRBJ2-5	CASSPWDRGRETQYF	TGTGCCAGCAGCCCATGGGACAGGGGGCGCGAGACCCAGTACTTC
TRBD2	TRBV27	few	TRBJ2-2	CASSLWGGNTGELFF	TGTGCCAGCAGTTTATGGGGGGGGAACACCGGGGAGCTGTTTTTT
.	TRBV12-5	.	TRBJ1-3	CASGFLTGSGNTIYF	TGTGCTAGTGGTTTCCTGACTGGCTCTGGAAACACCATATATTTT
.	TRBV4-3	.	TRBJ2-1	CASSQENRPYNEQFF	TGCGCCAGCAGCCAAGAAAATCGTCCTTACAATGAGCAGTTCTTC
.	TRBV5-1	.	TRBJ2-5	CASSLDLRGTQYF	TGCGCCAGCAGCTTGGATTTGAGGGGGACCCAGTACTTC
.	TRBV2	once	TRBJ1-6	CASSEQTIPLHF	TGTGCCAGCAGTGAGCAGACGATACCCCTCCACTTT
.	TRBV4-2	.	TRBJ2-5	CASSQAQDGQETQYF	TGTGCCAGCAGCCAAGCACAGGACGGACAAGAGACCCAGTACTTC
.	TRBV7-9	.	TRBJ2-3	CASSLLLSSTDAQYF	TGTGCCAGCAGCTTACTACTGTCTAGCACAGATGCGCAGTATTTT
.	TRBV4-2	.	TRBJ2-6	CASSQEGDREAGANVLTF	TGTGCCAGCAGCCAAGAAGGAGACAGGGAGGCTGGGGCCAACGTCCTGACTTTC
.	TRBV20-1	.	TRBJ2-7	CSARDHEGFPNEQYF	TGCAGTGCTAGAGATCATGAGGGATTCCCCAACGAGCAGTACTTC
.	TRBV29-1	.	TRBJ1-2	CSVRTANYGYTF	TGCAGCGTTCGGACGGCTAACTATGGCTACACCTTC
.	TRBV20-1	.	TRBJ2-2	CSAKMTSESTGELFF	TGCAGTGCTAAGATGACTAGTGAGTCGACCGGGGAGCTGTTTTTT
.	TRBV12-1	.	TRBJ2-4	CASSGMQGRTKLAKNIQYF	TGTGCCAGCAGCGGGATGCAGGGGAGGACCAAGTTAGCCAAAAACATTCAGTACTTC
TRBD1	TRBV29-1	.	TRBJ1-2	CSVGDRAPYGYTF	TGCAGCGTTGGGGACAGGGCCCCCTATGGCTACACCTTC
TRBD2	TRBV19	.	TRBJ2-3	CASSISRIAGTDTQYF	TGTGCCAGTAGCATCAGTAGAATAGCGGGAACAGATACGCAGTATTTT
.	TRBV18	few	TRBJ1-2	CASSPPVSRSGYTF	TGTGCCAGCTCACCACCGGTTAGCAGATCTGGCTACACCTTC
TRBD2	TRBV5-4	few	TRBJ2-3	CASSLGLAASDTQYF	TGTGCCAGCAGCTTGGGACTAGCGGCGTCAGATACGCAGTATTTT
.	TRBV7-6	.	TRBJ1-4	CASSLGDIGKLFF	TGTGCCAGCAGCTTAGGGGACATCGGGAAACTGTTTTTT
.	TRBV7-8	.	TRBJ2-7	CASSLRGGETYEQYF	TGTGCCAGCAGCCTAAGGGGGGGGGAAACCTACGAGCAGTACTTC
.	TRBV20-1	few	TRBJ2-7	CSASEEAGLYEQYF	TGCAGTGCTAGTGAGGAGGCGGGGCTCTACGAGCAGTACTTC
TRBD1	TRBV7-9	few	TRBJ2-7	CASSSRTGARDEQYF	TGTGCCAGCAGTTCTAGGACAGGGGCGAGGGACGAGCAGTACTTC
.	TRBV18	few	TRBJ2-2	CASSPRTSYGELFF	TGTGCCAGCTCACCGAGGACATCATACGGGGAGCTGTTTTTT
TRBD1	TRBV20-1	few	TRBJ2-1	CSAITGGQGEQFF	TGCAGTGCTATAACAGGGGGGCAGGGTGAGCAGTTCTTC
.	TRBV10-3	.	TRBJ2-3	CVISDWGERQRSDTQYF	TGTGTCATCAGTGACTGGGGTGAGCGGCAACGTTCAGATACGCAGTATTTT
.	TRBV20-1	.	TRBJ2-4	CSARDLDSLGEQYF	TGCAGTGCTAGAGATTTGGACAGCCTTGGGGAGCAGTACTTC
.	TRBV7-8	few	TRBJ2-1	CASSLYLSGPYNEQFF	TGTGCCAGCAGCTTATATCTCTCGGGGCCTTACAATGAGCAGTTCTTC
.	TRBV29-1	.	TRBJ2-5	CSVHGAGETQYF	TGCAGCGTTCACGGTGCAGGGGAGACCCAGTACTTC
TRBD2	TRBV29-1	few	TRBJ2-2	CSVSTSGGENGELFF	TGCAGCGTTTCTACTAGCGGGGGAGAAAACGGGGAGCTGTTTTTT
.	TRBV7-2	once	TRBJ1-1	CASSEQTGLTEAFF	TGTGCCAGCAGCGAGCAAACAGGGCTCACTGAAGCTTTCTTT
.	TRBV29-1	.	TRBJ1-1	CSAERGGGDTEAFF	TGCAGCGCCGAAAGAGGGGGGGGGGACACTGAAGCTTTCTTT
.	TRBV15	.	TRBJ2-3	CATSPLGRKSGTTDTQYF	TGTGCCACCAGCCCTCTGGGGAGAAAATCGGGAACCACAGATACGCAGTATTTT
.	TRBV4-2	.	TRBJ2-1	CASSQEVIVSSYNEQFF	TGTGCCAGCAGCCAAGAAGTAATCGTGAGCTCCTACAATGAGCAGTTCTTC
TRBD2	TRBV29-1	.	TRBJ2-1	CSVGVTVAGRVNEQFF	TGCAGCGTGGGGGTTACGGTAGCGGGGAGGGTCAATGAGCAGTTCTTC
TRBD1	TRBV20-1	.	TRBJ1-4	CSASEGADEKLFF	TGCAGTGCTAGTGAGGGGGCGGATGAAAAACTGTTTTTT
.	TRBV20-1	.	TRBJ1-4	CSARDWGELFF	TGCAGTGCTAGAGATTGGGGAGAACTGTTTTTT